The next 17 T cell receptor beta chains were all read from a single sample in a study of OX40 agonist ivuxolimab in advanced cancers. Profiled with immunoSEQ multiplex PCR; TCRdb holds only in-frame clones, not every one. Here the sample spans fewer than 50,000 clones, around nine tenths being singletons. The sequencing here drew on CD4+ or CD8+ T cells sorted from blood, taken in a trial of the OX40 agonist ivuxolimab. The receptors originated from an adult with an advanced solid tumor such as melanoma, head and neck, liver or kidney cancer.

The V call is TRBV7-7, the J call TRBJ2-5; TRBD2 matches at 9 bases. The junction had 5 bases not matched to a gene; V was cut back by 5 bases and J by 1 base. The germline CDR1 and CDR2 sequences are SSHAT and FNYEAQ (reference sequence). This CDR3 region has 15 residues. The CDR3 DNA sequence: TGTGCCAGCAGCGAGACTAGCGGCCCCCAAGAGACCCAGTACTTC. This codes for CASSETSGPQETQYF.

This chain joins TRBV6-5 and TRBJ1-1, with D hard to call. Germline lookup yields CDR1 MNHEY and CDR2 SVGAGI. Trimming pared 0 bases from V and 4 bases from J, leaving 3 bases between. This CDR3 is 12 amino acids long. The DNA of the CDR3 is TGTGCCAGCAGTTACTCTTCCACTGAAGCTTTCTTT. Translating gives CASSYSSTEAFF.

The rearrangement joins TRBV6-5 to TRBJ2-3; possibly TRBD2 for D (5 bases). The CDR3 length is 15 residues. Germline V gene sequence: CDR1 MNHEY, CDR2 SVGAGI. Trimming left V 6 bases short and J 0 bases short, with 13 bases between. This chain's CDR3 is CASSPLIASTDTQYF. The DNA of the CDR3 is TGTGCCAGCAGCCCCCTTATAGCGAGCACAGATACGCAGTATTTT.

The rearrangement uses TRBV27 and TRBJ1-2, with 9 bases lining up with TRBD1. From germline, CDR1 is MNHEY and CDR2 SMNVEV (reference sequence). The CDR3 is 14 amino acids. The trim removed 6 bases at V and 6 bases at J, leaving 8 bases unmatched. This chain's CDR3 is CASSNRGRIDGYTF. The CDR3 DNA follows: TGTGCCAGCAGCAACAGGGGGCGCATTGATGGCTACACCTTC.

CDR3 sequence (DNA): TGTGCCAGCAGCCCGGGCGTCATCTCCTATAATTCACCCCTCCACTTT. This sequence encodes CASSPGVISYNSPLHF. V and J are TRBV5-8 and TRBJ1-6; D not resolved. CDR1 is SGHTS, CDR2 YDEGEE, per germline. The V end was cut by 4 bases, the J end by 0 bases, with 11 bases between. The CDR3 runs 16 residues.

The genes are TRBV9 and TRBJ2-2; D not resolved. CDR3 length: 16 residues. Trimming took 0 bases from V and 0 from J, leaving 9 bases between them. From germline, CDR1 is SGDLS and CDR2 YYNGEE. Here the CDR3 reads CASSVAGRTNTGELFF. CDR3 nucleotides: TGTGCCAGCAGCGTAGCTGGCCGAACGAACACCGGGGAGCTGTTTTTT. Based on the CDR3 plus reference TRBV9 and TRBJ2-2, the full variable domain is DSGVTQTPKHLITATGQRVTLRCSPRSGDLSVYWYQQSLDQGLQFLIQYYNGEERAKGNILERFSAQQFPDLHSELNLSSLELGDSALYFCASSVAGRTNTGELFFGEGSRLTVL.

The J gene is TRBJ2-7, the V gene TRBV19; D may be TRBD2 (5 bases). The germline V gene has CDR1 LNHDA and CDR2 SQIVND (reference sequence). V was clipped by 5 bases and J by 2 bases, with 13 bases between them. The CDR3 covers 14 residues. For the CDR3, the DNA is TGTGCCAGTAGTGCCGGGATAACCACCTACGAGCAGTACTTC. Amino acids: CASSAGITTYEQYF.

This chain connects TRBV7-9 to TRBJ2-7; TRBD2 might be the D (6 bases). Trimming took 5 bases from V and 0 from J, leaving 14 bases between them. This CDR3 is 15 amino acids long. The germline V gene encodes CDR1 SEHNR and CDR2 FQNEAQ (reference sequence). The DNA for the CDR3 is TGTGCCAGCAGCCCCACAGGACTACTCTCCTACGAGCAGTACTTC. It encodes CASSPTGLLSYEQYF.

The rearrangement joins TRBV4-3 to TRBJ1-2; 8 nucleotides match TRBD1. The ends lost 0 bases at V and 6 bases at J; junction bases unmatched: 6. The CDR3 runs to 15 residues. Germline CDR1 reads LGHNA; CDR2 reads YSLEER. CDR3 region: CASSQEGRQGNGYTF. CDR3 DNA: TGCGCCAGCAGCCAAGAAGGGCGACAGGGGAATGGCTACACCTTC.

As DNA, the CDR3 is TGTGCCAGCAGCCAGGGACTAGCGGGAGGGGACGAGCAGTTCTTC. This codes for CASSQGLAGGDEQFF. The rearrangement joins TRBV7-9 to TRBJ2-1; 16 bases map to TRBD2. Looked up from germline, CDR1 is SEHNR and CDR2 is FQNEAQ (reference sequence). This CDR3 has 15 amino acids. V gave up 5 bases and J gave up 10 bases; unmatched junction bases: 5.

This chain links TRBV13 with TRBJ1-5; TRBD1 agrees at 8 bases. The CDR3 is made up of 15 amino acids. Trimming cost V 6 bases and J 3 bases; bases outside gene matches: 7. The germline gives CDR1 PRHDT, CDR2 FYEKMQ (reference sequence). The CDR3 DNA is TGTGCCAGCAGTAAGGGACAGGCAAACAATCAGCCCCAGCATTTT. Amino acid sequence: CASSKGQANNQPQHF.

CDR3 region: CATSREWATNEKLFF. The DNA for the CDR3 is TGTGCCACCAGCAGAGAGTGGGCAACTAATGAAAAACTGTTTTTT. The J gene is TRBJ1-4, the V gene TRBV15, with D unclear. The germline gives CDR1 LNHNV, CDR2 YYDKDF (reference sequence). The CDR3 totals 15 residues. V lost 0 bases to trimming and J lost 0 bases, with 5 bases between them.

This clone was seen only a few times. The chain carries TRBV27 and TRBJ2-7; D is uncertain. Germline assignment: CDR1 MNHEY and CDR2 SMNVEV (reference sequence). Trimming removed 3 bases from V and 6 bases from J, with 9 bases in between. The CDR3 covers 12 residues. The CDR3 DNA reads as TGTGCCAGCAGTTTTGGCAGGACCGAGCAGTACTTC. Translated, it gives CASSFGRTEQYF.

CDR3 DNA sequence: TGTGCCAGCAGCCCGACGGACGGATGGAACACTGAAGCTTTCTTT. Translated: CASSPTDGWNTEAFF. The rearrangement links TRBV7-9 to TRBJ1-1; no clear D. V lost 5 bases and J 1 base, leaving 14 bases between the germline ends. The CDR3 has 15 residues. The germline V gene encodes CDR1 SEHNR and CDR2 FQNEAQ (reference sequence).

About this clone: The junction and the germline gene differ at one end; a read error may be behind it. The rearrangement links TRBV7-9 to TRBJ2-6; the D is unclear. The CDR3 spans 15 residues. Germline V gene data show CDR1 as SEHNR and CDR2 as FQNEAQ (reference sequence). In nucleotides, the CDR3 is TGTGCCAGCAGCTTATTGGCTTCTGAGGCCAACGTCCTGACTTTC. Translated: CASSLLASEANVLTF.

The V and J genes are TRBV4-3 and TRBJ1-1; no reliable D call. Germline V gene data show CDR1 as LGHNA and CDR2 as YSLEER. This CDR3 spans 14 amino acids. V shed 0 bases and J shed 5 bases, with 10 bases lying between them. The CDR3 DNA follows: TGCGCCAGCAGCCAAGATGGGGATCGGACTGAAGCTTTCTTT. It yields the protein CASSQDGDRTEAFF.

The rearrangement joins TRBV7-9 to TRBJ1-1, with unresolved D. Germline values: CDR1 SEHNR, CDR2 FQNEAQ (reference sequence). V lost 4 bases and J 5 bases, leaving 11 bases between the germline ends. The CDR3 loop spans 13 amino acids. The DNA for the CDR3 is TGTGCCAGCAGCTCCCCGATGGGGACTGAAGCTTTCTTT. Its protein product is CASSSPMGTEAFF. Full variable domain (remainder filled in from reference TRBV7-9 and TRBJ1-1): DTGVSQNPRHKITKRGQNVTFRCDPISEHNRLYWYRQTLGQGPEFLTYFQNEAQLEKSRLLSDRFSAERPKGSFSTLEIQRTEQGDSAMYLCASSSPMGTEAFFGQGTRLTVV.